The entry below describes one T cell receptor beta chain. Its antigen is not identified. This entry comes from a study of response to subunit inactivated influenza vaccine. Study-wide findings and caveats: Each seasonal influenza vaccination recruits few new T cells, the authors suggested.

Each CDR3 protein gets one entry after TCRdb re-called the RT-PCR reads with MiXCR. The sample shows about 620,000 distinct CDR3 sequences, over 9.5% of them seen only once. V dropped 8 bases and J dropped 0 bases, with 17 bases sitting between them. This CDR3 spans 15 amino acids. Germline V gene lookup returns CDR1 SQVTM and CDR2 ANQGSEA. The chain combines TRBV29-1 with TRBJ1-5; D call uncertain. The sample in question was PBMCs from blood, obtained on the day of vaccination. The receptor was isolated from a man in his fifties or sixties who received an inactivated influenza vaccine. The CDR3 coding sequence is TGCAGCAACCAGAGGGCGGGCTATAGCAATCAGCCCCAGCATTTT. This encodes CSNQRAGYSNQPQHF.